The 17 T cell receptor beta chains below all came from one sample that was sequenced in a study of beta chain features in type 1 diabetes. Expressed TCRB transcripts were sequenced, since all the RNA that had been isolated was reverse transcribed. Assay used: immunoSEQ multiplex PCR; TCRdb lists only in-frame clones, some missing. Of under 400,000 clones in the sample, over 10% were seen once. Material: naive CD4+ T cells from blood. The source of these receptors is a man between 18 and 35 years old in good health.

This clone was seen a handful of times. The chain joins TRBV5-1 to TRBJ2-1, with 7 positions matching TRBD2. Germline V gene data show CDR1 as SGHRS and CDR2 as YFSETQ. CDR3 length equals 15 residues. V was pared by 2 bases and J by 9 bases, with 11 bases of the junction left unmatched. The CDR3 sequence is CASSFWAGELSEQFF. The CDR3 nucleotides are TGCGCCAGCAGCTTCTGGGCGGGAGAATTAAGTGAGCAGTTCTTC.

J is TRBJ2-7 and V is TRBV18; a possible D gene is TRBD1 (6 bases). The germline V gene has CDR1 KGHSH and CDR2 LQKENI. Trimming stripped 2 bases from V and 4 bases from J, with 15 bases between. This CDR3 is 15 amino acids long. CDR3 DNA sequence: TGTGCCAGCTCACCAGGTCCACAGGGCGTTTACGAGCAGTACTTC. It is translated as CASSPGPQGVYEQYF. The full variable domain, in which reference TRBV18 and TRBJ2-7 provide the parts outside the CDR3, is NAGVMQNPRHLVRRRGQEARLRCSPMKGHSHVYWYRQLPEEGLKFMVYLQKENIIDESGMPKERFSAEFPKEGPSILRIQQVVRGDSAAYFCASSPGPQGVYEQYFGPGTRLTVT.

This clone turned up a few times. The CDR3 sequence is CASSRPGGGGEQYF. In nucleotides, the CDR3 is TGCGCCAGCAGCCGCCCCGGGGGGGGCGGCGAGCAGTACTTC. The genes are TRBV4-1 and TRBJ2-7, with 8 bases matching TRBD2. CDR1 and CDR2 from the germline V gene are MGHRA and YSYEKL. The CDR3 totals 14 residues. J was trimmed by 6 bases and V by 4 bases; bases with no gene match: 8.

This sequence joins TRBV6-1 and TRBJ2-3; 8 nucleotides line up with TRBD2. The CDR3 is 13 amino acids. Germline lookup yields CDR1 MNHNS and CDR2 SASEGT. Germline trimming cut 11 bases from V and 6 bases from J; bases unmatched to any gene: 10. Here the CDR3 reads CAWGASGWDTQYF. The DNA of the CDR3 is TGTGCCTGGGGGGCTAGCGGGTGGGATACGCAGTATTTT.

Only a few counts were recorded for this clone. CDR3 residues: CASSYDRGMEEKLFF. The CDR3 DNA sequence: TGTGCCAGCAGTTACGACAGGGGTATGGAGGAAAAACTGTTTTTT. This chain connects TRBV6-5 to TRBJ1-4; TRBD1 matches at 8 bases. Germline values: CDR1 MNHEY, CDR2 SVGAGI. The J segment lost 8 bases and the V segment lost 2 bases, leaving 7 bases of the junction unmatched. The CDR3 is 15 amino acids.

This clone was detected a few times. The chain links TRBV6-5 to TRBJ1-1; D unresolved. This CDR3 region has 12 residues. V shed 7 bases and J shed 10 bases, with 16 bases lying between them. The germline CDR1 and CDR2 sequences are MNHEY and SVGAGI. Here the CDR3 DNA reads TGTGCCAGCATCTCATCGAGGGTGGGAGCTTTCTTT. Translation: CASISSRVGAFF.

This clone was seen more than once but under ten times. The chain recombines TRBV18 with TRBJ1-1, with a possible D match to TRBD1 (6 bases). Germline V gene data show CDR1 as KGHSH and CDR2 as LQKENI. V lost 0 bases to trimming and J lost 3 bases, with 11 bases between them. The CDR3 covers 15 residues. CDR3 in amino acids: CASSPPNRADTEAFF. The CDR3 coding sequence is TGTGCCAGCTCACCACCCAACAGGGCGGACACTGAAGCTTTCTTT. Full variable domain (outside the CDR3, taken from reference TRBV18 and TRBJ1-1): NAGVMQNPRHLVRRRGQEARLRCSPMKGHSHVYWYRQLPEEGLKFMVYLQKENIIDESGMPKERFSAEFPKEGPSILRIQQVVRGDSAAYFCASSPPNRADTEAFFGQGTRLTVV.

J is TRBJ2-5 and V is TRBV29-1, with 7 positions matching TRBD1. From germline, CDR1 is SQVTM and CDR2 ANQGSEA. The CDR3 has 14 amino acids. J lost 1 base, V lost 3 bases, and 5 bases had no gene match. This CDR3 is CSVDPGTAQETQYF. CDR3 bases: TGCAGCGTTGACCCCGGGACAGCCCAAGAGACCCAGTACTTC.

The chain recombines TRBV9 with TRBJ2-1, with 10 bases matching TRBD2. The germline gives CDR1 SGDLS, CDR2 YYNGEE. The trim removed 1 base at V and 9 bases at J, leaving 7 bases unmatched. The CDR3 covers 15 residues. CDR3 residues: CASSVSGRAESEQFF. The CDR3 nucleotides read TGTGCCAGCAGCGTAAGCGGGAGGGCCGAGAGTGAGCAGTTCTTC.

This chain uses TRBV18 with TRBJ2-5, with D maybe TRBD2 (6 bases). Germline V lookup: CDR1 KGHSH, CDR2 LQKENI. The V gene lost 3 bases and the J gene lost 5 bases, with 10 bases spanning the gap. This CDR3 region has 13 residues. DNA of the CDR3: TGTGCCAGCTCACCGGGCGGAGGGGAGACCCAGTACTTC. It specifies CASSPGGGETQYF. Complete variable domain (other parts from reference TRBV18 and TRBJ2-5): NAGVMQNPRHLVRRRGQEARLRCSPMKGHSHVYWYRQLPEEGLKFMVYLQKENIIDESGMPKERFSAEFPKEGPSILRIQQVVRGDSAAYFCASSPGGGETQYFGPGTRLLVL.

The chain recombines TRBV28 with TRBJ2-3; 7 bases line up with TRBD2. The CDR3 extends over 15 amino acids. Germline V gene lookup returns CDR1 MDHEN and CDR2 SYDVKM. V shed 3 bases and J 3 bases; nucleotides not matched to a gene: 6. CDR3 residues: CASSLGLAATDTQYF. The CDR3 DNA follows: TGTGCCAGCAGTTTGGGTCTAGCGGCAACAGATACGCAGTATTTT.

This clone was seen more than once but under ten times. The rearrangement joins TRBV9 to TRBJ1-4, with TRBD1 matching 8 bases. The CDR3 contains 15 residues. In germline, CDR1 is SGDLS, CDR2 YYNGEE. The trim removed 0 bases at V and 10 bases at J, leaving 8 bases unmatched. The CDR3 DNA follows: TGTGCCAGCAGCGTAGCTGGGACAGGTGGGGGAAAACTGTTTTTT. It translates to CASSVAGTGGGKLFF.

The chain has TRBV30 and TRBJ1-2; unclear D gene. Germline assignment: CDR1 GTSNPN and CDR2 SVGIG (reference sequence). Trimming shortened V by 2 bases and J by 1 base, and 14 bases separated the two germline ends. This CDR3 has 15 residues. The CDR3 protein is CAWSRLQRRNYGYTF. The CDR3 nucleotides are TGTGCCTGGAGTCGTTTACAGAGACGTAACTATGGCTACACCTTC.

The chain recombines TRBV28 with TRBJ2-7, with D maybe TRBD2 (5 bases). Germline lookup yields CDR1 MDHEN and CDR2 SYDVKM. The CDR3 loop spans 13 amino acids. V was trimmed by 6 bases and J by 6 bases, leaving 15 bases between them. The DNA for the CDR3 is TGTGCCAGCAGCCCAGCGGTCTTCGCCGAGCAGTACTTC. Residues: CASSPAVFAEQYF. Variable domain in full (rest from reference TRBV28 and TRBJ2-7): DVKVTQSSRYLVKRTGEKVFLECVQDMDHENMFWYRQDPGLGLRLIYFSYDVKMKEKGDIPEGYSVSREKKERFSLILESASTNQTSMYLCASSPAVFAEQYFGPGTRLTVT.

Only a few counts were recorded for this clone. The chain couples TRBV28 to TRBJ1-1, with D unresolved. Germline CDR1 and CDR2: MDHEN and SYDVKM. CDR3 size: 12 residues. Trimming took 6 bases from V and 1 from J, leaving 6 bases between them. DNA of the CDR3: TGTGCCAGCAGGGAGGGGAACACTGAAGCTTTCTTT. As protein: CASREGNTEAFF.

DNA for the CDR3: TGTGCCTGGAGCTTATACAGGGGCCTCCAAGAGACCCAGTACTTC. Translated, it gives CAWSLYRGLQETQYF. The chain combines TRBV30 with TRBJ2-5; 7 nucleotides line up with TRBD1. This CDR3 comprises 15 residues. Losses at the gene ends were 3 bases for V and 1 base for J; bases not matched to a gene: 8. Germline CDR1 is GTSNPN and CDR2 is SVGIG (reference sequence).

Only a few counts were recorded for this clone. The CDR3 DNA sequence: TGTGCCAGCTCACCAGTGGGCGGGAGCTCTGGTGAGCAGTTCTTC. It specifies CASSPVGGSSGEQFF. The chain joins TRBV18 to TRBJ2-1, with 7 bases that match TRBD2. Germline CDR1 is KGHSH and CDR2 is LQKENI. The CDR3 spans 15 residues. Trimming at V came to 2 bases and at J to 9 bases, leaving 10 bases not matched to a gene. The entire variable domain, with the rest obtained from reference TRBV18 and TRBJ2-1, is as follows: NAGVMQNPRHLVRRRGQEARLRCSPMKGHSHVYWYRQLPEEGLKFMVYLQKENIIDESGMPKERFSAEFPKEGPSILRIQQVVRGDSAAYFCASSPVGGSSGEQFFGPGTRLTVL.